This entry concerns a single T cell receptor (beta chain). No antigen is known for it. This sample was taken from a study of post-analysis software for immune sequencing data. Study-wide context: Clinical courses comprised relapsing-remitting, secondary progressive and progressive-relapsing multiple sclerosis. Study results and limitations: Several TRBV segments were more frequent in patients than controls; TRBV5-6, TRBV5-1 and TRBV20-1 belonged to this group. Those with multiple sclerosis, the patient group, showed significantly lower normalized Chao1 diversity than controls. Co-batched samples clustered tightly together by F measure.

Prepared libraries of TCR beta cDNA carried unique molecular identifiers. With about 0.85 to 10 million T cells as the source, a few hundred thousand cDNA molecules resulted. TCRdb independently ran MiXCR on the PCR reads; one entry per CDR3 protein. This repertoire shows about 380,000 distinct CDR3 sequences, around a third found once; its top ten account for around 15%. V lost 7 bases to trimming and J lost 1 base; unmatched junction nucleotides: 11. The CDR3 has 16 residues. Germline V lookup: CDR1 WSHSY, CDR2 SAAADI. The V call is TRBV10-2, the J call TRBJ2-3; 7 nucleotides align to TRBD2. The sample was blood. This receptor was identified in a girl aged 5-17 years with multiple sclerosis. CDR3 in amino acids: CASKPPSAGGTDTQYF. The DNA of the CDR3 is TGCGCCAGCAAACCTCCATCGGCGGGGGGCACAGATACGCAGTATTTT.